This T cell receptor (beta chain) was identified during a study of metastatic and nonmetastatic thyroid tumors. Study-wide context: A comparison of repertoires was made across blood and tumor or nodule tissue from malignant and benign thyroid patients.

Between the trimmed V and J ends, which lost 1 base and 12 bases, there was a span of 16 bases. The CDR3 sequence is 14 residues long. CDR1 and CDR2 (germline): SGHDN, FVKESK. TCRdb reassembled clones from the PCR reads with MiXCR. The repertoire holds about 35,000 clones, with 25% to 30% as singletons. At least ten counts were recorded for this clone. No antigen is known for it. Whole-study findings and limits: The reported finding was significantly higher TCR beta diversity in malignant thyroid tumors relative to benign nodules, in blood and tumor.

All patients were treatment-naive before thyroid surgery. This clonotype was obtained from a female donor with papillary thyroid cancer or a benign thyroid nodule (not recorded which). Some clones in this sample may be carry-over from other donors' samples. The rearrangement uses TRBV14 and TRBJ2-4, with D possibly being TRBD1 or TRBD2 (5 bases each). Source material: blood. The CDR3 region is CASSQVKGLGRQYF. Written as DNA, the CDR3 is TGTGCCAGCAGCCAAGTCAAAGGATTGGGACGTCAGTACTTC.